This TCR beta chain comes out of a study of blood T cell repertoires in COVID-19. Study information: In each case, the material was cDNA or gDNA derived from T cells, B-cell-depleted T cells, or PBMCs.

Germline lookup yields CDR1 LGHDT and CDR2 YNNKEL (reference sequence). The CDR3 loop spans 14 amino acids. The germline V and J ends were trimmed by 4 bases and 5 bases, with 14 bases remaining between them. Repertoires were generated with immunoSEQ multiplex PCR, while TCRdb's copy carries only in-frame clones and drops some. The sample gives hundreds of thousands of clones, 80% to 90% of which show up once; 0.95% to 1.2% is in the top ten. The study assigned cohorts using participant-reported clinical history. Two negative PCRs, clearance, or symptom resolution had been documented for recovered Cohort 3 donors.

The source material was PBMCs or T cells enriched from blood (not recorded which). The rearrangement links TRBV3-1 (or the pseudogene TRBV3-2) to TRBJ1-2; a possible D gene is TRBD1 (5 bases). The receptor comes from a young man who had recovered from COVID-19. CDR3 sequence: CASSPNGRAYGYTF. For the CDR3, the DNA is TGTGCCAGCAGCCCAAACGGCAGGGCGTATGGCTACACCTTC.